The clone carrying this TCR beta chain occurred a few times. Trimming at V came to 4 bases and at J to 7 bases, leaving 10 bases not matched to a gene. The CDR3 is 15 residues long. Germline loops: CDR1 SGHRS, CDR2 YFSETQ. This specimen comes from a study of blood T cell repertoires in COVID-19. Living in under 30 US areas, the participants were between 18 and 89 years of age. In assigning cohorts, the study relied on participant-reported clinical history. Clones were read by immunoSEQ multiplex PCR, and TCRdb kept only the in-frame ones, dropping some. The table has a few hundred thousand clones, roughly 92% seen once.

Sequencing was done on a sample of PBMCs or T cells enriched from blood (not recorded which). This clonotype was sampled from a woman aged 40-49 years who had been exposed to COVID-19. The rearrangement links TRBV5-1 to TRBJ2-7; TRBD1 agrees at 11 bases. DNA for the CDR3: TGCGCCAGCAGCCCAACCGGGACAGGGGGGCCAGAGCAGTACTTC. Amino acid sequence: CASSPTGTGGPEQYF.